The 20 T cell receptor beta chains listed next were all sequenced from one sample in a study of cytomegalovirus exposure and HLA in healthy donors. PCR employed 60 Vbeta and 13 Jbeta primers. Measured with immunoSEQ multiplex PCR; TCRdb has only the in-frame clones, and not every one. This listing includes 150,000 to 200,000 clones. Sequencing was done on a sample of PBMCs. The receptor source for this set is a man aged 25 to 40 in good health and CMV-seronegative.

The chain carries TRBV27 and TRBJ2-1; 7 positions match TRBD2. V lost 0 bases, J lost 3 bases, and 5 bases stayed unmatched. The CDR3 length is 16 residues. The V gene's germline CDR1 is MNHEY and CDR2 SMNVEV (reference sequence). The CDR3 reads CASSLSRGGIYNEQFF. Here the CDR3 DNA reads TGTGCCAGCAGTTTATCGAGGGGAGGGATCTACAATGAGCAGTTCTTC.

The chain couples TRBV19 to TRBJ2-5, with unresolved D. The CDR3 loop spans 11 amino acids. Germline V gene sequence: CDR1 LNHDA, CDR2 SQIVND (reference sequence). V dropped 6 bases and J dropped 2 bases, with 4 bases sitting between them. The CDR3 DNA follows: TGTGCCAGTAGCCTTCAAGAGACCCAGTACTTC. Translating gives CASSLQETQYF.

The rearrangement links TRBV2 to TRBJ1-3, with D perhaps TRBD1 (5 bases). The germline V and J ends were trimmed by 4 bases and 0 bases, with 10 bases remaining between them. The CDR3 runs to 15 residues. CDR1 SNHLY and CDR2 FYNNEI come from the germline V gene. The CDR3 protein is CASSGVDISGNTIYF. As DNA, the CDR3 is TGTGCCAGCAGTGGGGTGGACATCTCTGGAAACACCATATATTTT.

The genes are TRBV5-1 and TRBJ1-1, with D perhaps matching TRBD1 (5 bases). Trimming stripped 1 base from V and 0 bases from J, with 10 bases between. The germline V gene encodes CDR1 SGHRS and CDR2 YFSETQ. The CDR3 has 15 amino acids. Written as DNA, the CDR3 is TGCGCCAGCAGCTTGACAGACAGAATGAACACTGAAGCTTTCTTT. Residues: CASSLTDRMNTEAFF.

The chain uses TRBV6-6 and TRBJ2-1; TRBD1 matches at 11 bases. Germline CDR1 is MNHNY and CDR2 is SVGAGI (reference sequence). V was pared by 5 bases and J by 4 bases, with 4 bases of the junction left unmatched. The CDR3 contains 15 residues. The CDR3 DNA sequence: TGTGCCAGCAGTCCCGGGACAGGGGGATACAATGAGCAGTTCTTC. This encodes CASSPGTGGYNEQFF.

This rearrangement joins TRBV6-5 to TRBJ1-1; maybe TRBD1 (5 bases). Germline V gene data show CDR1 as MNHEY and CDR2 as SVGAGI. This CDR3 spans 16 amino acids. Deletions cut 0 bases from V and 3 bases from J, with 14 bases between. The CDR3 is CASSYSWTPRDTEAFF. The CDR3 region has the DNA TGTGCCAGCAGTTACTCGTGGACACCTCGGGACACTGAAGCTTTCTTT.

The rearrangement uses TRBV2 and TRBJ1-5; perhaps TRBD1 as D (5 bases). Trimming shortened V by 0 bases and J by 4 bases, and 10 bases separated the two germline ends. Germline assignment: CDR1 SNHLY and CDR2 FYNNEI. CDR3 length: 15 amino acids. CDR3 in DNA: TGTGCCAGCAGTGAAGCGCTCGGGGGGAATCAGCCCCAGCATTTT. Translating it yields CASSEALGGNQPQHF.

This chain uses TRBV14 with TRBJ2-5, with TRBD2 as a possible D gene (6 bases). Germline CDR1 reads SGHDN; CDR2 reads FVKESK. V was shortened by 0 bases and J by 0 bases, with 11 bases between the two germline ends. This CDR3 has 16 amino acids. CDR3 nucleotides: TGTGCCAGCAGCCAAGATAGGCCTAGCGACCAAGAGACCCAGTACTTC. Its translation is CASSQDRPSDQETQYF.

This chain links TRBV29-1 with TRBJ2-6, with D possibly being TRBD1 (5 bases). The CDR3 loop spans 13 amino acids. Trimming stripped 6 bases from V and 5 bases from J, with 11 bases between. Germline CDR1 SQVTM, CDR2 ANQGSEA. The CDR3 DNA follows: TGCAGCGTCACAGGTGATAGGGCCAACGTCCTGACTTTC. Protein: CSVTGDRANVLTF.

The gene calls are TRBV6-6 and TRBJ1-1; unclear D gene. Between the trimmed V and J ends, which lost 5 bases and 5 bases, there was a span of 9 bases. The CDR3 is 12 residues long. Germline V CDR1 and CDR2: MNHNY, SVGAGI (reference sequence). CDR3: CASSVRETEAFF. CDR3 DNA: TGTGCCAGCAGTGTTCGGGAAACTGAAGCTTTCTTT.

V usage is TRBV4-2 and J usage is TRBJ1-3; a possible D gene is TRBD1 (5 bases). V lost 1 base, J lost 4 bases, and 14 bases lay in between. The CDR3 spans 16 residues. The germline V gene encodes CDR1 LGHNA and CDR2 YNFKEQ. The CDR3 here is CASSQGRDSLGNTIYF. CDR3 bases: TGTGCCAGCAGCCAAGGACGAGACAGCCTAGGAAACACCATATATTTT.

The chain recombines TRBV5-4 with TRBJ1-4; D might be TRBD1 (6 bases). The CDR3 sequence is 15 residues long. Trimming cost V 4 bases and J 7 bases, with 17 bases left between them. Germline V gene sequence: CDR1 SGHNT, CDR2 YYREEE (reference sequence). The CDR3 DNA reads TGTGCCAGCAGCCGCGAAGGGGGATGGGGTGAAAAACTGTTTTTT. It encodes CASSREGGWGEKLFF.

The J gene is TRBJ2-5, the V gene TRBV19, with 7 bases matching TRBD2. Trimming cost V 5 bases and J 2 bases; bases outside gene matches: 11. The CDR3 totals 16 residues. Germline assignment: CDR1 LNHDA and CDR2 SQIVND (reference sequence). This chain's CDR3 is CASSGNLGTTQETQYF. In nucleotides, the CDR3 is TGTGCCAGTAGTGGAAATTTGGGGACTACGCAAGAGACCCAGTACTTC.

The rearrangement uses TRBV2 and TRBJ2-7; D is perhaps TRBD1 (6 bases). This CDR3 has 19 residues. V was trimmed by 3 bases and J by 2 bases, leaving 26 bases between them. From germline, CDR1 is SNHLY and CDR2 FYNNEI. This CDR3 reads CASSEGPGPGALEPYEQYF. The CDR3 nucleotides are TGTGCCAGCAGTGAGGGCCCCGGGCCAGGGGCCCTTGAACCCTACGAGCAGTACTTC.

The chain couples TRBV7-9 to TRBJ1-6, with 8 bases matching TRBD1. Per germline, CDR1 SEHNR and CDR2 FQNEAQ (reference sequence). The J segment lost 6 bases and the V segment lost 3 bases, leaving 4 bases of the junction unmatched. The CDR3 extends over 15 amino acids. The CDR3 DNA follows: TGTGCCAGCAGCTTGGAGGGACAGGTTAATTCACCCCTCCACTTT. As protein: CASSLEGQVNSPLHF.

CDR3 DNA: TGTGCCAGCAGCCAGACAGGACAGGGCTTTATCACAGATACGCAGTATTTT. Residues: CASSQTGQGFITDTQYF. The V gene is TRBV4-2, the J gene TRBJ2-3, with TRBD1 identical over 8 bases. Germline-derived CDR1 and CDR2 are LGHNA and YNFKEQ. This CDR3 is 17 amino acids long. Unmatched junction bases numbered 10, after V lost 3 bases and J lost 2 bases.

The chain couples TRBV5-1 to TRBJ2-2; 12 bases agree with TRBD2. In germline, CDR1 is SGHRS, CDR2 YFSETQ. The CDR3 is 20 residues long. V was pared by 2 bases and J by 1 base, with 12 bases of the junction left unmatched. The CDR3 is CASSFRRAGLAGLNTGELFF. The CDR3 DNA is TGCGCCAGCAGCTTCCGCAGGGCAGGACTAGCGGGACTGAACACCGGGGAGCTGTTTTTT.

The chain couples TRBV5-8 to TRBJ2-2; the D is unclear. Germline CDR1 SGHTS, CDR2 YDEGEE. V was pared by 4 bases and J by 3 bases, with 16 bases between. The CDR3 spans 16 residues. The CDR3 DNA reads TGTGCCAGCAGCAGAGTCTTCGGTGGTGACACCGGGGAGCTGTTTTTT. This translates into CASSRVFGGDTGELFF.

This chain joins TRBV5-1 and TRBJ2-5; 7 nucleotides match TRBD2. Gene TRBJ2-7 matches the end of the DNA better, so the J call may be wrong. This CDR3 region has 15 residues. Germline-derived CDR1 and CDR2 are SGHRS and YFSETQ. The CDR3 sequence is CASSLNERRGDEQYF. CDR3 sequence (DNA): TGCGCCAGCAGCTTGAACGAGAGACGGGGGGACGAGCAGTACTTC.

The chain has TRBV9 and TRBJ1-1, with TRBD1 matching 11 bases. After removal of 0 bases from V and 7 bases from J, the junction contained 11 bases not matched to a gene. CDR3 length: 17 amino acids. Germline lookup yields CDR1 SGDLS and CDR2 YYNGEE. The CDR3 is CASSVESGTGGLIEAFF. For the CDR3, the DNA is TGTGCCAGCAGCGTAGAATCCGGGACAGGGGGTTTGATTGAAGCTTTCTTT.